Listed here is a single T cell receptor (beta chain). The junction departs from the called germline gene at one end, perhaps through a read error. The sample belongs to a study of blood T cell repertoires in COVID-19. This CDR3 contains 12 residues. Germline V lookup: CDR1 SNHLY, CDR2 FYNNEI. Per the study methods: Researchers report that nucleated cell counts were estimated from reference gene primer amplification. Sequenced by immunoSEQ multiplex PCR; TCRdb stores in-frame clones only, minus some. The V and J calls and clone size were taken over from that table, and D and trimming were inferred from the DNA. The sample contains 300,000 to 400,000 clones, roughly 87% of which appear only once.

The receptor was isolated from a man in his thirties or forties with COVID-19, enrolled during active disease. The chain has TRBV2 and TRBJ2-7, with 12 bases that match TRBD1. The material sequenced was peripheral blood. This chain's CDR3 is CASSAGTGGGDF. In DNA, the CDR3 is TGTGCCAGCAGCGCCGGGACAGGGGGCGGGGACTTC.